The present T cell receptor beta chain was sequenced within a study of blood T cell repertoires in COVID-19. Under the authors' procedure: The assay estimated nucleated cells by amplifying reference gene primers. Assay: immunoSEQ multiplex PCR; the TCRdb copy retains only in-frame clones and omits some. V and J calls and clone size come straight from that table; D and trimming were deduced from the DNA. The sample shows roughly 80,000 clones, roughly 84% of them seen only once. CDR1 LGHNA and CDR2 YNFKEQ come from the germline V gene. The CDR3 covers 14 residues. V was pared by 3 bases and J by 3 bases, with 8 bases between. This clone appeared a few times.

Input material: peripheral blood. The chain couples TRBV4-2 to TRBJ2-2; possibly TRBD2 for D (5 bases). The sequence came from a woman of 80 years or more with acute or convalescent COVID-19. The CDR3 loop is CASSHGLDTGELFF. CDR3 in DNA: TGTGCCAGCAGCCATGGACTCGACACCGGGGAGCTGTTTTTT.